Below are 17 T cell receptor beta chains sequenced from a single sample in a study of cytomegalovirus exposure and HLA in healthy donors. Both 60 Vbeta primers and 13 Jbeta primers went into the PCR. Libraries were prepared by immunoSEQ multiplex PCR; TCRdb keeps only in-frame clonotypes and omits some of them. The table lists more than 95,000 clones, roughly 74% of them singletons. Material: PBMCs. The receptors come from a female donor in good health and CMV-seropositive.

The chain recombines TRBV7-2 with TRBJ2-5; D may be TRBD2 (6 bases). Germline-derived CDR1 and CDR2 are SGHTA and FQGNSA. The CDR3 consists of 15 residues. Trimming cost V 4 bases and J 2 bases, with 14 bases left between them. DNA for the CDR3: TGTGCCAGCAGCTACCTTTCAGGGAGGCAAGAGACCCAGTACTTC. This translates into CASSYLSGRQETQYF.

The genes are TRBV27 and TRBJ2-1; 9 nucleotides agree with TRBD2. The junction had 13 bases not matched to a gene; V was cut back by 9 bases and J by 10 bases. The CDR3 runs to 14 residues. Germline V gene lookup returns CDR1 MNHEY and CDR2 SMNVEV (reference sequence). The CDR3 sequence: CASLGTSSLGEQFF. The CDR3 DNA reads as TGTGCCAGTCTTGGGACTAGCTCCCTCGGGGAGCAGTTCTTC.

The chain links TRBV27 to TRBJ2-5, with D perhaps TRBD2 (6 bases). Per germline, CDR1 MNHEY and CDR2 SMNVEV (reference sequence). V was cut by 0 bases and J by 4 bases, with 6 bases left in between. This CDR3 comprises 13 residues. The CDR3 coding sequence is TGTGCCAGCAGTTTATCGGGGGGAGAGACCCAGTACTTC. Encoded protein: CASSLSGGETQYF.

The genes are TRBV20-1 and TRBJ1-4, with D maybe TRBD1 (6 bases). CDR3 length: 10 residues. Germline lookup yields CDR1 DFQATT and CDR2 SNEGSKA (reference sequence). Trimming stripped 3 bases from V and 11 bases from J, with 7 bases between. The CDR3 is CSARRGKLFF. The CDR3 coding sequence is TGCAGTGCTAGGAGGGGGAAACTGTTTTTT.

This clone occurred a few times. The chain has TRBV7-9 and TRBJ1-1; D might be TRBD1 (5 bases). CDR1 is SEHNR and CDR2 is FQNEAQ in the germline V gene (reference sequence). CDR3 length equals 14 residues. V was trimmed by 5 bases and J by 1 base, leaving 11 bases between them. CDR3 residues: CASSPLGGNTEAFF. Written as DNA, the CDR3 is TGTGCCAGCAGCCCCCTCGGGGGGAACACTGAAGCTTTCTTT.

The table lists this clone with many counts. The chain uses TRBV7-9 and TRBJ2-1, with D possibly being TRBD1 (6 bases). The germline CDR1 and CDR2 sequences are SEHNR and FQNEAQ (reference sequence). The CDR3 is 15 residues long. Trimming removed 4 bases from V and 5 bases from J, with 15 bases in between. The CDR3 reads CASSSPVDRHNEQFF. CDR3 nucleotides: TGTGCCAGCAGCTCTCCCGTAGACAGGCACAATGAGCAGTTCTTC.

This clone was seen once. V is TRBV7-9 and J is TRBJ1-1; D is undetermined. The CDR3 has 13 amino acids. Trimming pared 1 base from V and 4 bases from J, leaving 7 bases between. Germline V gene lookup returns CDR1 SEHNR and CDR2 FQNEAQ (reference sequence). The CDR3 protein is CASSLERGTEAFF. CDR3 DNA: TGTGCCAGCAGCTTAGAACGGGGCACTGAAGCTTTCTTT.

The rearrangement joins TRBV30 to TRBJ2-3; 15 positions agree with TRBD2. With V trimmed by 0 bases and J by 11 bases, 6 bases remained unmatched. CDR3 size: 15 residues. Looked up from germline, CDR1 is GTSNPN and CDR2 is SVGIG (reference sequence). The CDR3 bases are TGTGCCTGGAGTGTAGGACTAGCGGGGGGGCCCCTGCAGTATTTT. Amino acid sequence: CAWSVGLAGGPLQYF.

The genes are TRBV4-3 and TRBJ2-5, with a weak D call TRBD2 (6 bases). Germline V gene data show CDR1 as LGHNA and CDR2 as YSLEER. CDR3 length: 14 amino acids. The V end lost 4 bases, the J end lost 0 bases, and 9 bases lay between the germline ends. DNA of the CDR3: TGCGCCAGCAGCCCGGGACTCTACCAAGAGACCCAGTACTTC. Its translation is CASSPGLYQETQYF.

Points on this clone: The junction departs from germline at one end; a sequencing error may be responsible. The CDR3 loop is CASSLERDRVLNF. DNA of the CDR3: TGTGCCAGCAGCTTAGAAAGGGACAGGGTTTTGAACTTC. The genes are TRBV7-9 and TRBJ2-7, with TRBD1 matching 9 bases. CDR1 SEHNR and CDR2 FQNEAQ come from the germline V gene (reference sequence). CDR3 length: 13 amino acids. Drawing the rest from reference TRBV7-9 and TRBJ2-7, the complete variable domain is DTGVSQNPRHKITKRGQNVTFRCDPISEHNRLYWYRQTLGQGPEFLTYFQNEAQLEKSRLLSDRFSAERPKGSFSTLEIQRTEQGDSAMYLCASSLERDRVLNFGPGTRLTVT.

V gene TRBV4-3 combines with J gene TRBJ1-1, with 8 nucleotides matching TRBD1. The ends lost 1 base at V and 4 bases at J; junction bases unmatched: 8. Germline V CDR1 and CDR2: LGHNA, YSLEER. This CDR3 comprises 16 residues. CDR3 residues: CASSQGTGQRSTEAFF. The CDR3 DNA reads TGCGCCAGCAGCCAAGGGACAGGGCAAAGAAGCACTGAAGCTTTCTTT.

The V and J genes are TRBV6-1 and TRBJ2-1; D remains ambiguous. V lost 7 bases and J 12 bases, leaving 16 bases between the germline ends. CDR3 length: 12 residues. Germline V gives CDR1 MNHNS, CDR2 SASEGT. Written as DNA, the CDR3 is TGTGCCAGCACCCCCGAGTCCACGGTGCAGTTCTTC. This codes for CASTPESTVQFF.

J is TRBJ1-2 and V is TRBV6-5; TRBD1 might be the D (6 bases). Trimming took off 1 base at V and 6 bases at J, with 15 bases between the two ends. The CDR3 is made up of 15 amino acids. Looked up from germline, CDR1 is MNHEY and CDR2 is SVGAGI. CDR3 bases: TGTGCCAGCAGTTACTTTGCCCGGGACACCGATGGCTACACCTTC. Its translation: CASSYFARDTDGYTF.

The chain is built from TRBV7-2 and TRBJ1-1; 8 positions agree with TRBD1. V shed 1 base and J 1 base; nucleotides not matched to a gene: 11. The CDR3 totals 18 residues. Looked up from germline, CDR1 is SGHTA and CDR2 is FQGNSA. The CDR3: CASSLVGAGGAGNTEAFF. For the CDR3, the DNA is TGTGCCAGCAGCTTAGTGGGTGCAGGGGGCGCGGGGAACACTGAAGCTTTCTTT.

Of note for this clone: One end of the junction varies from germline; a read error may be responsible. The CDR3 sequence: CASTLGQGSQPQHF. In nucleotides, the CDR3 is TGTGCCAGCACCTTAGGACAGGGAAGTCAGCCCCAGCATTTT. The chain carries TRBV7-2 and TRBJ1-5, with 8 bases fitting TRBD1. The CDR3 length is 14 residues. The germline CDR1 and CDR2 sequences are SGHTA and FQGNSA.

The chain recombines TRBV5-1 with TRBJ2-1; 10 bases are a match to TRBD2. Germline CDR1 reads SGHRS; CDR2 reads YFSETQ. This CDR3 is 15 amino acids long. Trimming took 4 bases from V and 4 from J; bases not matched to a gene: 5. CDR3 sequence reads: CASSPGTSEYNEQFF. The CDR3 coding sequence is TGCGCCAGCAGCCCCGGGACTAGCGAGTACAATGAGCAGTTCTTC.

The V call is TRBV14, the J call TRBJ2-7; D possibly corresponds to TRBD1 (5 bases). The CDR3 covers 15 residues. V was trimmed by 4 bases and J by 3 bases, leaving 16 bases between them. Germline V gene data show CDR1 as SGHDN and CDR2 as FVKESK. In nucleotides, the CDR3 is TGTGCCAGCAGCCTAAGGGGTAACCCGGGCTACGAGCAGTACTTC. This codes for CASSLRGNPGYEQYF.